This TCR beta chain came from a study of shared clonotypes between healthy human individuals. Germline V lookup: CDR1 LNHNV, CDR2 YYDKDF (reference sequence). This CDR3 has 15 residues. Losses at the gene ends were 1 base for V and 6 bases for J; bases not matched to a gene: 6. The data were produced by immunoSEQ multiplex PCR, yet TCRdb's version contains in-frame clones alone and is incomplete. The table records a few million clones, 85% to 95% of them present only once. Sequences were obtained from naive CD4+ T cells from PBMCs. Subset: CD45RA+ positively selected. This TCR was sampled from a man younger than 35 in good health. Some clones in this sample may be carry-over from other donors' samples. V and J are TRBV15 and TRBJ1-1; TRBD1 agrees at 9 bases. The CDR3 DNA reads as TGTGCCACCAGCAGAGCTGGGACAGGGCACGCTGAAGCTTTCTTT. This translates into CATSRAGTGHAEAFF. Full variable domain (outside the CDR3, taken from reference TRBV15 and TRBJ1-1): DAMVIQNPRYQVTQFGKPVTLSCSQTLNHNVMYWYQQKSSQAPKLLFHYYDKDFNNEADTPDNFQSRRPNTSFCFLDIRSPGLGDTAMYLCATSRAGTGHAEAFFGQGTRLTVV.